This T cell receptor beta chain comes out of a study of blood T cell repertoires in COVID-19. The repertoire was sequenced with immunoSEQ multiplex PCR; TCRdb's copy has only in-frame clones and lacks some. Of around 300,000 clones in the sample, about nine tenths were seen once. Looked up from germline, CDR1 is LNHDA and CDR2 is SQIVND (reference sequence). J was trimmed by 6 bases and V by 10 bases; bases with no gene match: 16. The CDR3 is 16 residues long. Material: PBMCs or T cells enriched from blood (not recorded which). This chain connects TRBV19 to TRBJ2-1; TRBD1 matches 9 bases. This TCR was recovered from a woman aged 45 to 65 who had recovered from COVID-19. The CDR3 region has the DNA TGTGCCACCTATCCTGGGGACAGGGTAATAGGCAATGAGCAGTTCTTC. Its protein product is CATYPGDRVIGNEQFF.